One and the same sample provided the 10 T cell receptor beta chains below, sequenced in a study of regulatory and conventional T cells in RAG deficiency. Blood CD4+ CD25-low CD127-high conventional T cells supplied the genomic DNA template. Sequencing was performed with immunoSEQ multiplex PCR; in TCRdb, only in-frame clones are kept and a portion is missing. The repertoire has more than 7,500 clones, around 95% of them found once; the top ten carry over 1.1%. Material: CD4+ effector T cells sorted from blood. The receptors were sampled from a human donor with RAG deficiency presenting as severe combined immunodeficiency.

V and J are TRBV27 and TRBJ1-5, with D unresolved. Per germline, CDR1 MNHEY and CDR2 SMNVEV (reference sequence). V lost 6 bases and J lost 0, with 6 bases in between. The CDR3 has 13 residues. CDR3 region: CASRPYSNQPQHF. CDR3 DNA sequence: TGTGCCAGCAGACCCTATAGCAATCAGCCCCAGCATTTT.

V and J are TRBV4-3 and TRBJ2-5, with TRBD1 identical over 8 bases. The trim removed 0 bases at V and 7 bases at J, leaving 1 base unmatched. Looked up from germline, CDR1 is LGHNA and CDR2 is YSLEER. The CDR3 extends over 13 amino acids. The CDR3 DNA is TGCGCCAGCAGCCAAGATCAGGGGGCGACCCAGTACTTC. Amino acids: CASSQDQGATQYF.

This clone was observed a single time. J is TRBJ2-3 and V is TRBV7-9; 11 bases fit TRBD2. Germline CDR1 SEHNR, CDR2 FQNEAQ (reference sequence). This CDR3 is built from 18 residues. V was clipped by 2 bases and J by 2 bases; unmatched bases: 9. The CDR3 bases are TGTGCCAGCAGCTTATTCCCGGGACTAGCGGATTTCACAGATACGCAGTATTTT. Residues: CASSLFPGLADFTDTQYF. Based on the CDR3 plus reference TRBV7-9 and TRBJ2-3, the full variable domain is DTGVSQNPRHKITKRGQNVTFRCDPISEHNRLYWYRQTLGQGPEFLTYFQNEAQLEKSRLLSDRFSAERPKGSFSTLEIQRTEQGDSAMYLCASSLFPGLADFTDTQYFGPGTRLTVL.

The chain combines TRBV4-3 with TRBJ1-2, with TRBD1 matching 7 bases. Germline V gene data show CDR1 as LGHNA and CDR2 as YSLEER. The CDR3 runs 17 residues. J lost 0 bases, V lost 3 bases, and 10 bases had no gene match. This CDR3 reads CASSQSWGTASNYGYTF. The CDR3 DNA reads TGCGCCAGCAGCCAGAGTTGGGGGACAGCTTCTAACTATGGCTACACCTTC.

This clone showed up just once. The chain uses TRBV14 and TRBJ1-2; D may be TRBD1 (5 bases). The V gene's germline CDR1 is SGHDN and CDR2 FVKESK. Trimming took 3 bases from V and 4 from J, leaving 9 bases between them. This CDR3 has 13 residues. This chain's CDR3 is CASSQQGSYGYTF. The CDR3 coding sequence is TGTGCCAGCAGCCAGCAGGGCAGCTATGGCTACACCTTC.

V is TRBV28 and J is TRBJ2-3, with D hard to call. The CDR3 totals 12 residues. V gave up 1 base and J gave up 5 bases, with 4 bases separating them. Germline CDR1 MDHEN, CDR2 SYDVKM. The CDR3 nucleotides read TGTGCCAGCAGTTTATACAGAGATACGCAGTATTTT. Translated, it gives CASSLYRDTQYF.

The chain carries TRBV5-1 and TRBJ1-2; 11 bases map to TRBD1. With 0 bases clipped from V and 4 bases from J, the junction kept 2 bases outside the gene matches. The CDR3 contains 15 residues. CDR1 and CDR2 (germline): SGHRS, YFSETQ. The CDR3 here is CASSLAGTGGYGYTF. In nucleotides, the CDR3 is TGCGCCAGCAGCTTGGCCGGGACAGGGGGCTATGGCTACACCTTC.

The J gene is TRBJ2-5, the V gene TRBV30, with TRBD2 as a possible D gene (5 bases). CDR3 length: 13 residues. V dropped 6 bases and J dropped 8 bases, with 19 bases sitting between them. CDR1 and CDR2 from the germline V gene are GTSNPN and SVGIG (reference sequence). The CDR3 here is CACSPRGRRTQYF. DNA for the CDR3: TGTGCCTGTTCCCCCAGAGGGCGTCGAACCCAGTACTTC.

V usage is TRBV7-2 and J usage is TRBJ1-4; D is unclear. The length of the CDR3 is 15 residues. CDR1 SGHTA and CDR2 FQGNSA come from the germline V gene. Trimming shortened V by 1 base and J by 3 bases, and 9 bases separated the two germline ends. CDR3 sequence: CASSLDRPSNEKLFF. The CDR3, as DNA: TGTGCCAGCAGCTTAGACCGGCCCTCTAATGAAAAACTGTTTTTT.

The chain joins TRBV5-4 to TRBJ1-1; D is possibly TRBD1 (6 bases). V lost 4 bases and J lost 0, with 13 bases in between. This CDR3 is built from 15 residues. CDR1 SGHNT and CDR2 YYREEE come from the germline V gene (reference sequence). The CDR3 region is CASSTGSYMNTEAFF. The CDR3 DNA is TGTGCCAGCAGCACAGGGTCGTACATGAACACTGAAGCTTTCTTT.